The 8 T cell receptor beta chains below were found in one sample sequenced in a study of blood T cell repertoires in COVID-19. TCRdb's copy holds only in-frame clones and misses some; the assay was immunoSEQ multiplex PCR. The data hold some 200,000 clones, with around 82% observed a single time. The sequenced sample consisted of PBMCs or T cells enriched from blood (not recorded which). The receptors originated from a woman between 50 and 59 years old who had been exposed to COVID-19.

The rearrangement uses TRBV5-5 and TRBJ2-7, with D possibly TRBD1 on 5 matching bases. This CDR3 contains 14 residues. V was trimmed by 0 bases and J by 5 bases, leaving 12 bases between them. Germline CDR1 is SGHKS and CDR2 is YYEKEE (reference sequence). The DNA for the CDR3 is TGTGCCAGCAGCTTGGTAGCAGGGATCGACGAGCAGTACTTC. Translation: CASSLVAGIDEQYF. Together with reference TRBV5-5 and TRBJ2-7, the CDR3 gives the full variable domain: DAGVTQSPTHLIKTRGQQVTLRCSPISGHKSVSWYQQVLGQGPQFIFQYYEKEERGRGNFPDRFSARQFPNYSSELNVNALLLGDSALYLCASSLVAGIDEQYFGPGTRLTVT.

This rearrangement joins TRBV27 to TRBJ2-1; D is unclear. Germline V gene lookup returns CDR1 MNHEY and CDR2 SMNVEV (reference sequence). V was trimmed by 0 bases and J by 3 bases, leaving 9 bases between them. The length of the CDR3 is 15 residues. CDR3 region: CASSLSARNYNEQFF. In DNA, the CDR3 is TGTGCCAGCAGTTTATCGGCCAGGAACTACAATGAGCAGTTCTTC.

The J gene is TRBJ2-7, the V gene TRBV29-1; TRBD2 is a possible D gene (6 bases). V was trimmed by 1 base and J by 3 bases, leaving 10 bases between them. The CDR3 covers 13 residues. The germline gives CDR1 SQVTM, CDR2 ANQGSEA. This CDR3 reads CSVEGPGDYEQYF. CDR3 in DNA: TGCAGCGTTGAAGGGCCGGGGGACTACGAGCAGTACTTC.

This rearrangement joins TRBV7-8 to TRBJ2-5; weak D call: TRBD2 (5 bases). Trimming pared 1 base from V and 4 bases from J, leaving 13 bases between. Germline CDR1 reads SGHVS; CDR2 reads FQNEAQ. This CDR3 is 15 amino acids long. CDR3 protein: CASSLGGLLGETQYF. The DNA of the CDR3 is TGTGCCAGCAGCTTAGGAGGACTTTTGGGAGAGACCCAGTACTTC.

The CDR3 nucleotides read TGTGCCAGCAGCATAACCGGGCCGCTAAGGGGGCAGTACTTC. Protein sequence: CASSITGPLRGQYF. The genes are TRBV5-6 and TRBJ2-7; perhaps TRBD1 as D (5 bases). Between the trimmed V and J ends, which lost 4 bases and 9 bases, there was a span of 20 bases. Germline lookup yields CDR1 SGHDT and CDR2 YYEEEE. CDR3 size: 14 residues.

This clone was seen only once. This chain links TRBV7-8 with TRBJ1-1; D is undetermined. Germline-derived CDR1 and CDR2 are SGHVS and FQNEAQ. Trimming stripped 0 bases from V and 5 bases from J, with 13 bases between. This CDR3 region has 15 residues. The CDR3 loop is CASSLARPLRTEAFF. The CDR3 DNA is TGTGCCAGCAGCTTAGCGCGGCCCCTTAGGACTGAAGCTTTCTTT. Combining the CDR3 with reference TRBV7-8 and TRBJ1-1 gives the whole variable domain GAGVSQSPRYKVAKRGQDVALRCDPISGHVSLFWYQQALGQGPEFLTYFQNEAQLDKSGLPSDRFFAERPEGSVSTLKIQRTQQEDSAVYLCASSLARPLRTEAFFGQGTRLTVV.

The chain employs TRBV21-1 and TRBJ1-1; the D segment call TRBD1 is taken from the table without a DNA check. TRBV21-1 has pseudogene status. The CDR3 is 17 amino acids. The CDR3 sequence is CASSTRQGGIRNTEAFF. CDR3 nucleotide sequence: TGTGCCAGCAGCACCCGACAGGGCGGCATAAGGAACACTGAAGCTTTCTTT.

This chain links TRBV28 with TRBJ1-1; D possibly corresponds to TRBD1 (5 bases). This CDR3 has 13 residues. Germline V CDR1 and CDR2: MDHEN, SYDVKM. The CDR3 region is CVAAGHLDTEAFF. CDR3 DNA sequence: TGTGTCGCCGCCGGACACCTAGACACTGAAGCTTTCTTT.